Below, 27 T cell receptor beta chains from the same sample are listed, as sequenced in a study of CD8 T cells in ankylosing spondylitis (dated by TCRdb to between 2016 and 2019). Library method: 5' RACE. Sequencing instrument: Illumina HiSeq 2500. TCRdb trimmed public reads at Q25 via fastp, called clones via MiXCR and kept in-frame beta chains. Identical CDR3 protein sequences are pooled into one entry, listed with their most common genes and DNA. For this sample there are around 300,000 distinct CDR3 sequences; less than 25% appear just once. The top ten hold 3.5% of the sample. The sequenced sample consisted of blood, either unsorted or a sorted T cell fraction (not recorded which). The receptors were sampled from a female donor with ankylosing spondylitis or in good health (not recorded which).

This clonotype was counted between two and nine times. The CDR3 DNA is TGCGCCAGCAGCCAAGATAACTTGGCAGGGTTGTATGGCTACACCTTC. As protein: CASSQDNLAGLYGYTF. The chain carries TRBV4-3 and TRBJ1-2; D is perhaps TRBD1 (5 bases). Trimming stripped 0 bases from V and 5 bases from J, with 16 bases between. This CDR3 has 16 residues. Germline CDR1 is LGHNA and CDR2 is YSLEER.

This clonotype was seen a handful of times. V usage is TRBV21-1 and J usage is TRBJ1-2. TRBV21-1 is noted as a pseudogene. The CDR3 extends over 12 amino acids. The CDR3 coding sequence is TGTGCCAGCACGACGGAAACGTATGGCTACACCTTC. Its protein is CASTTETYGYTF.

This clonotype was observed a few times. The rearrangement uses TRBV20-1 and TRBJ2-5; TRBD2 agrees at 10 bases. This CDR3 is 15 amino acids long. In germline, CDR1 is DFQATT, CDR2 SNEGSKA (reference sequence). After removal of 6 bases from V and 4 bases from J, the junction contained 11 bases not matched to a gene. CDR3 bases: TGCAGTGCACCTCCTAGCGGGAGCAGTGGAGAGACCCAGTACTTC. Translation: CSAPPSGSSGETQYF.

The gene calls are TRBV20-1 and TRBJ2-5; D possibly corresponds to TRBD2 (6 bases). The V gene lost 6 bases and the J gene lost 7 bases, with 21 bases spanning the gap. CDR1 and CDR2 from the germline V gene are DFQATT and SNEGSKA (reference sequence). The CDR3 totals 14 residues. DNA for the CDR3: TGCAGTGCGGCTCTGACTAGTCTGGCGGGGACCCAGTACTTC. It specifies CSAALTSLAGTQYF.

This clonotype appeared a few times. The chain couples TRBV20-1 to TRBJ1-1; perhaps TRBD1 as D (5 bases). Deletions cut 6 bases from V and 2 bases from J, with 13 bases between. CDR3 length: 13 amino acids. The germline CDR1 and CDR2 sequences are DFQATT and SNEGSKA (reference sequence). The CDR3 nucleotides read TGCAGTGCCAGGGTTGGGATCAACACTGAAGCTTTCTTT. It yields the protein CSARVGINTEAFF.

Many counts were recorded for this clonotype. The chain combines TRBV24-1 with TRBJ1-2; unclear D gene. CDR3 length: 13 residues. Germline values: CDR1 KGHDR, CDR2 SFDVKD. The V and J ends lost 10 bases and 4 bases respectively, with 15 bases between them. In DNA, the CDR3 is TGTGCCACGTCCCGGGGTTATGGCTATGGCTACACCTTC. It encodes CATSRGYGYGYTF.

This clonotype appeared a few times. This chain joins TRBV7-9 and TRBJ1-2, with a tentative D call TRBD1 (6 bases). The germline V gene encodes CDR1 SEHNR and CDR2 FQNEAQ (reference sequence). The CDR3 loop spans 13 amino acids. V was shortened by 5 bases and J by 8 bases, with 15 bases between the two germline ends. CDR3 protein: CASSTQGPRGYTF. The CDR3 bases are TGTGCCAGCAGCACACAGGGACCAAGGGGCTACACCTTC. Together with reference TRBV7-9 and TRBJ1-2, the CDR3 gives the full variable domain: DTGVSQNPRHKITKRGQNVTFRCDPISEHNRLYWYRQTLGQGPEFLTYFQNEAQLEKSRLLSDRFSAERPKGSFSTLEIQRTEQGDSAMYLCASSTQGPRGYTFGSGTRLTVV.

This clonotype was counted a few times. V gene TRBV10-3 combines with J gene TRBJ2-1, with D tentatively TRBD1 (6 bases). CDR3 size: 17 residues. The germline gives CDR1 ENHRY, CDR2 SYGVKD. The V and J ends lost 3 bases and 0 bases respectively, with 15 bases between them. In DNA, the CDR3 is TGTGCCATCAGTGACCTCCTCGACAGGCACTCCTACAATGAGCAGTTCTTC. Translating it yields CAISDLLDRHSYNEQFF.

This clonotype was counted ten times or more. The chain uses TRBV29-1 and TRBJ2-1, with 10 bases that match TRBD2. Per the germline V gene, CDR1 is SQVTM and CDR2 is ANQGSEA. Trimming at V came to 4 bases and at J to 4 bases, leaving 4 bases not matched to a gene. This CDR3 has 14 residues. CDR3 sequence: CSVAGTSAYNEQFF. CDR3 DNA sequence: TGCAGCGTTGCAGGGACTAGCGCGTACAATGAGCAGTTCTTC.

J is TRBJ2-2 and V is TRBV20-1; 7 nucleotides line up with TRBD1. V gave up 6 bases and J gave up 1 base; unmatched junction bases: 11. CDR3 length: 16 residues. Germline-derived CDR1 and CDR2 are DFQATT and SNEGSKA (reference sequence). The CDR3 DNA sequence: TGCAGTGCCAACGGACAGGCCGTCGTGAACACCGGGGAGCTGTTTTTT. This gives the protein CSANGQAVVNTGELFF.

This chain joins TRBV18 and TRBJ2-3; D unclear. Trimming shortened V by 3 bases and J by 5 bases, and 21 bases separated the two germline ends. CDR1 and CDR2 from the germline V gene are KGHSH and LQKENI. CDR3 length equals 17 residues. This CDR3 is CASSPALPAQVGDTQYF. The CDR3 DNA follows: TGTGCCAGCTCACCGGCCCTTCCGGCGCAGGTGGGAGATACGCAGTATTTT.

The J gene is TRBJ1-1, the V gene TRBV6-1; 8 nucleotides line up with TRBD1. The CDR3 runs 14 residues. J lost 3 bases, V lost 8 bases, and 8 bases had no gene match. Per germline, CDR1 MNHNS and CDR2 SASEGT. CDR3 protein: CASGTGGFHTEAFF. The CDR3 DNA reads as TGTGCCAGCGGGACAGGAGGGTTCCACACTGAAGCTTTCTTT.

The J gene is TRBJ2-7, the V gene TRBV27; D gene unclear. Trimming cost V 5 bases and J 2 bases, with 13 bases left between them. This CDR3 comprises 14 residues. Looked up from germline, CDR1 is MNHEY and CDR2 is SMNVEV (reference sequence). The CDR3, as DNA: TGTGCCAGCAGTCAACGCGCAGACACCTACGAGCAGTACTTC. Its protein is CASSQRADTYEQYF.

This clonotype has only a few counts. The chain is built from TRBV21-1 and TRBJ2-7; TRBD1, as called in the table, went unchecked against the DNA. TRBV21-1 constitutes a pseudogene. The CDR3 runs 17 residues. This CDR3 reads CASSKEATGQGGYEQYF. The CDR3 DNA follows: TGTGCCAGCAGCAAGGAAGCTACGGGACAGGGTGGCTACGAGCAGTACTTC.

At least ten counts were recorded for this clonotype. CDR3 DNA sequence: TGCAGTGCGCCCTGGACAGGGGGCGAAGGAAAACTGTTTTTT. Translation gives CSAPWTGGEGKLFF. The chain has TRBV20-1 and TRBJ1-4; 11 nucleotides match TRBD1. Germline V gene data show CDR1 as DFQATT and CDR2 as SNEGSKA (reference sequence). The CDR3 has 14 amino acids. The V gene end was trimmed by 6 bases and the J gene end by 10 bases; junction bases not matched to a gene: 10.

This clonotype was found a few times. This chain uses TRBV27 with TRBJ2-7; D might be TRBD2 (5 bases). Germline V gene lookup returns CDR1 MNHEY and CDR2 SMNVEV (reference sequence). There are 14 residues in the CDR3. Trimming took 5 bases from V and 3 from J, leaving 14 bases between them. The DNA for the CDR3 is TGTGCCAGCAGTGGAGGCTTAAGATACTACGAGCAGTACTTC. Protein product: CASSGGLRYYEQYF.

This clonotype was detected many times. CDR3 nucleotides: TGTGCCAGCAGCAACACAGATACGCAGTATTTT. It yields the protein CASSNTDTQYF. The rearrangement joins TRBV7-2 to TRBJ2-3; D is uncertain. From germline, CDR1 is SGHTA and CDR2 FQGNSA. With 5 bases removed from V and 2 bases from J, the gap between germline ends came to 2 bases. The length of the CDR3 is 11 residues.

This clonotype occurred once. The J gene is TRBJ2-7, the V gene TRBV7-2, with D possibly TRBD1 on 6 matching bases. Germline CDR1 and CDR2: SGHTA and FQGNSA. Trimming pared 1 base from V and 0 bases from J, leaving 10 bases between. The CDR3 has 15 residues. The CDR3, as DNA: TGTGCCAGCAGCTTAGATGGACAGAGCTCCTACGAGCAGTACTTC. Translated, it gives CASSLDGQSSYEQYF. Complete variable domain (other parts from reference TRBV7-2 and TRBJ2-7): GAGVSQSPSNKVTEKGKDVELRCDPISGHTALYWYRQSLGQGLEFLIYFQGNSAPDKSGLPSDRFSAERTGGSVSTLTIQRTQQEDSAVYLCASSLDGQSSYEQYFGPGTRLTVT.

The rearrangement uses TRBV12-3 or TRBV12-4 and TRBJ2-5, with D possibly being TRBD1 or TRBD2 (5 bases each). Trimming left V 1 base short and J 0 bases short, with 12 bases between. The CDR3 has 16 amino acids. In DNA form, the CDR3 reads TGTGCCAGCAGTTTAGAGAGGGGCAGGAACCAAGAGACCCAGTACTTC. Protein product: CASSLERGRNQETQYF.

Many counts were recorded for this clonotype. The chain couples TRBV7-8 to TRBJ2-7; D is unresolved. The CDR3 runs to 11 residues. Per germline, CDR1 SGHVS and CDR2 FQNEAQ. Trimming took off 3 bases at V and 3 bases at J, with 3 bases between the two ends. The CDR3 spells CASSFHYEQYF. In DNA, the CDR3 is TGTGCCAGCAGCTTCCACTACGAGCAGTACTTC.

This clonotype was seen repeatedly, ten times or more. The V call is TRBV20-1, the J call TRBJ2-1, with D possibly TRBD2 on 6 matching bases. Germline V lookup: CDR1 DFQATT, CDR2 SNEGSKA (reference sequence). V shed 3 bases and J shed 0 bases, with 12 bases lying between them. The CDR3 extends over 15 amino acids. The CDR3 DNA is TGCAGTGCTAGGCATAGCGGAAGCTCCTACAATGAGCAGTTCTTC. Protein: CSARHSGSSYNEQFF.

This clonotype came up many times. This chain joins TRBV20-1 and TRBJ1-5, with 11 bases identical to TRBD1. The ends lost 5 bases at V and 0 bases at J; junction bases unmatched: 12. This CDR3 comprises 18 residues. Germline V lookup: CDR1 DFQATT, CDR2 SNEGSKA (reference sequence). For the CDR3, the DNA is TGCAGTGCTCCCCGGGGGGACAGGGGGAGGGGTAGCAATCAGCCCCAGCATTTT. It specifies CSAPRGDRGRGSNQPQHF.

The chain links TRBV7-9 to TRBJ2-3; possible D gene TRBD2, 6 bases. Germline CDR1 is SEHNR and CDR2 is FQNEAQ (reference sequence). The V gene lost 2 bases and the J gene lost 2 bases, with 8 bases spanning the gap. The CDR3 loop spans 14 amino acids. The CDR3 is CASSLTSLTDTQYF. The CDR3 nucleotides read TGTGCCAGCAGCTTAACTAGCCTCACAGATACGCAGTATTTT. Full variable domain (rest looked up from reference TRBV7-9 and TRBJ2-3): DTGVSQNPRHKITKRGQNVTFRCDPISEHNRLYWYRQTLGQGPEFLTYFQNEAQLEKSRLLSDRFSAERPKGSFSTLEIQRTEQGDSAMYLCASSLTSLTDTQYFGPGTRLTVL.

This clonotype was seen a few times. The chain recombines TRBV12-3 or TRBV12-4 with TRBJ2-3, with D hard to call. The V and J ends lost 2 bases and 2 bases respectively, with 8 bases between them. CDR3 length: 14 residues. The CDR3 DNA reads as TGTGCCAGCAGTTTACGTTCCTTCACAGATACGCAGTATTTT. Protein product: CASSLRSFTDTQYF.

The rearrangement uses TRBV12-3 or TRBV12-4 and TRBJ2-5; TRBD1 matches at 7 bases. This CDR3 spans 14 amino acids. V dropped 2 bases and J dropped 11; count of bases not matched to a gene: 11. The CDR3 sequence: CASSLRGPPVAQYF. Written as DNA, the CDR3 is TGTGCCAGCAGTTTAAGGGGGCCCCCCGTGGCACAGTACTTC.

The chain carries TRBV28 and TRBJ2-7; 12 nucleotides agree with TRBD1. The CDR3 is made up of 16 amino acids. From germline, CDR1 is MDHEN and CDR2 SYDVKM. V gave up 5 bases and J gave up 1 base; unmatched junction bases: 6. The CDR3: CASSPGQGAKSYEQYF. The CDR3 DNA is TGTGCCAGCAGTCCGGGACAGGGGGCGAAATCCTACGAGCAGTACTTC.

In its sample, this clonotype was seen a few times. The V call is TRBV7-9, the J call TRBJ2-7; 8 bases line up with TRBD2. The CDR3 totals 13 residues. V was pared by 5 bases and J by 2 bases, with 2 bases of the junction left unmatched. Per the germline V gene, CDR1 is SEHNR and CDR2 is FQNEAQ (reference sequence). The CDR3: CASSPSGPYEQYF. The CDR3, as DNA: TGTGCCAGCAGCCCTAGCGGGCCCTACGAGCAGTACTTC.